This TCR beta chain was identified during a study of blood T cell repertoires in COVID-19. Some clones are missing from TCRdb's copy, which holds only in-frame ones; the method was immunoSEQ multiplex PCR. This sample yields roughly 38,000 clones, of which approximately 87% are seen a single time; 9% to 14% belongs to the top ten. Losses at the gene ends were 5 bases for V and 2 bases for J; bases not matched to a gene: 15. CDR3 length: 17 residues. The germline gives CDR1 SGHTA, CDR2 FQGNSA. The table lists this clone with a count of one. The chain employs TRBV7-2 and TRBJ2-7; 7 positions match TRBD2. The TCR originated in a man between 65 and 85 years old with acute or convalescent COVID-19. The specimen was peripheral blood. The CDR3 nucleotides are TGTGCCAGCAGCCCACGGTGGGGCGGGAGAACCACCTACGAGCAGTACTTC. It yields the protein CASSPRWGGRTTYEQYF.